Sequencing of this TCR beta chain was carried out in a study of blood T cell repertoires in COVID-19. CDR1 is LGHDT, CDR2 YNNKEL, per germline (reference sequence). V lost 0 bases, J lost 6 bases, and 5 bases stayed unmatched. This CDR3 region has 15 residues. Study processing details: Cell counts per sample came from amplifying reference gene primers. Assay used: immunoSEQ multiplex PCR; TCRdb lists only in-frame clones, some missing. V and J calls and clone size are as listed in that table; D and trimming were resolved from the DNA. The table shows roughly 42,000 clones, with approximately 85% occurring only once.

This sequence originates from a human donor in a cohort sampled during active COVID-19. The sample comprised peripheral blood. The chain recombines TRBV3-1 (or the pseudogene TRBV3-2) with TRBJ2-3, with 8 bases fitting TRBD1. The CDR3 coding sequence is TGTGCCAGCAGCCAAGAGCAGGGGGCGCGGGATACGCAGTATTTT. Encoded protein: CASSQEQGARDTQYF.